These T cell receptor beta chains were read from a single sample in a study of shared clonotypes between healthy human individuals. Clones were sequenced by immunoSEQ multiplex PCR, and TCRdb holds only the in-frame ones, with some missing. Among millions of clones listed, more than 85% were seen once. Sequenced input: naive CD8+ T cells from PBMCs. These receptors were taken from a man younger than 30 in good health. Some clones in this sample may be carry-over from other donors' samples. The CDR3 runs from the conserved cysteine through the conserved F or W. D genes are given only for firm matches. Size values are once, few and many counts, or a class for expanded clones, and some rows have none.

V gene: TRBV6-5; J gene: TRBJ2-1; clone size: .; D gene: .; CDR3 DNA: TGTGCCAGCAGTCTAACTAGTTCTCCCTACAATGAGCAGTTCTTC; CDR3 protein: CASSLTSSPYNEQFF
V gene: TRBV27; J gene: TRBJ2-1; clone size: .; D gene: TRBD1; CDR3 DNA: TGTGCCAGCAGTTCCGGGACAGGGGGGGACAATGGGCAGTTCTTC; CDR3 protein: CASSSGTGGDNGQFF
V gene: TRBV6-4; J gene: TRBJ2-1; clone size: once; D gene: TRBD1; CDR3 DNA: TGTGCCAGCAGGGGATATGAGGGGGCGACTGAGCAGTTCTTC; CDR3 protein: CASRGYEGATEQFF
V gene: TRBV19; J gene: TRBJ1-1; clone size: .; D gene: TRBD1; CDR3 DNA: TGTGCCAGTAGTCTAAGACAGGGGATTATGAACACTGAAGCTTTCTTT; CDR3 protein: CASSLRQGIMNTEAFF
V gene: TRBV27; J gene: TRBJ2-3; clone size: .; D gene: .; CDR3 DNA: TGTGCCAGCAGTTTCCTTGGGCAGGGCGAGGGCACAGATACGCAGTATTTT; CDR3 protein: CASSFLGQGEGTDTQYF
V gene: TRBV4-3; J gene: TRBJ1-1; clone size: .; D gene: TRBD1; CDR3 DNA: TGCGCCAGCAGCCAGGACACCGGGACAGTGGTCAACACTGAAGCTTTCTTT; CDR3 protein: CASSQDTGTVVNTEAFF
V gene: TRBV28; J gene: TRBJ1-2; clone size: .; D gene: .; CDR3 DNA: TGTGCCAGCAGTTTAGCCAGGAACTATGGCTACACCTTC; CDR3 protein: CASSLARNYGYTF
V gene: TRBV10-2; J gene: TRBJ1-2; clone size: .; D gene: .; CDR3 DNA: TGCGCCAGCAGTGAGTTGTGGCACTATGGCTACACCTTC; CDR3 protein: CASSELWHYGYTF
V gene: TRBV7-9; J gene: TRBJ2-7; clone size: .; D gene: TRBD1; CDR3 DNA: TGTGCCAGCAGCTTCCGACAGGGGTCTGGCGAGCAGTACTTC; CDR3 protein: CASSFRQGSGEQYF
V gene: TRBV9; J gene: TRBJ1-2; clone size: few; D gene: .; CDR3 DNA: TGTGCCAGCGCGCCATACCTCGATCACTATGGCTACACCTTC; CDR3 protein: CASAPYLDHYGYTF
V gene: TRBV7-2; J gene: TRBJ2-7; clone size: .; D gene: .; CDR3 DNA: TGTGCCAGCAGCTTATCCAGGGACTCCTCCCACGAGCAGTACTTC; CDR3 protein: CASSLSRDSSHEQYF
V gene: TRBV5-8; J gene: TRBJ2-2; clone size: .; D gene: .; CDR3 DNA: TGTGCCAGCAGCTTCGGTCGATGGAGGGAAGAGCTGTTTTTT; CDR3 protein: CASSFGRWREELFF
V gene: TRBV5-1; J gene: TRBJ2-3; clone size: .; D gene: .; CDR3 DNA: TGCGCCAGCAGCGACTACCCTGCGCCCGCTAGCACAGATACGCAGTATTTT; CDR3 protein: CASSDYPAPASTDTQYF
V gene: TRBV9; J gene: TRBJ2-5; clone size: .; D gene: .; CDR3 DNA: TGTGCCAGCAGCGCCGGAGACGGACATACCCAGTACTTC; CDR3 protein: CASSAGDGHTQYF
V gene: TRBV4-1; J gene: TRBJ1-1; clone size: .; D gene: .; CDR3 DNA: TGCGCCAGCAGCCCCCAACGCCTTGGGGTTGAAGCTTTCTTT; CDR3 protein: CASSPQRLGVEAFF
V gene: TRBV27; J gene: TRBJ1-4; clone size: once; D gene: .; CDR3 DNA: TGTGCCAGCAGTTTGCGGGGTGGTAATGAAAAACTGTTTTTT; CDR3 protein: CASSLRGGNEKLFF
V gene: TRBV27; J gene: TRBJ2-1; clone size: .; D gene: TRBD2; CDR3 DNA: TGTGCCAGCAGCGGGGGTGGCGGACGACTAGCGGGGTCCTACAATGAGCAGTTCTTC; CDR3 protein: CASSGGGGRLAGSYNEQFF
V gene: TRBV7-2; J gene: TRBJ2-1; clone size: .; D gene: .; CDR3 DNA: TGTGCCAGCAGCTTAAGGGCGGACTACAATGAGCAGTTCTTC; CDR3 protein: CASSLRADYNEQFF
V gene: TRBV5-1; J gene: TRBJ2-3; clone size: .; D gene: .; CDR3 DNA: TGCGCCAGCAGTTTGGCTCCTGGACCCCAAATAGGCACAGATACGCAGTATTTT; CDR3 protein: CASSLAPGPQIGTDTQYF
V gene: TRBV6-5; J gene: TRBJ2-7; clone size: once; D gene: .; CDR3 DNA: TGTGCCAGCAGTCTCGGTAGGAGTTGGACCTACGAGCAGTACTTC; CDR3 protein: CASSLGRSWTYEQYF
V gene: TRBV11-3; J gene: TRBJ2-1; clone size: few; D gene: .; CDR3 DNA: TGTGCCAGCAGCCCATTCTACAATGAGCAGTTCTTC; CDR3 protein: CASSPFYNEQFF
V gene: TRBV5-1; J gene: TRBJ1-3; clone size: .; D gene: .; CDR3 DNA: TGCGCCAGCAGCTTTTCGGGCTCTGGAAACACCATATATTTT; CDR3 protein: CASSFSGSGNTIYF
V gene: TRBV9; J gene: TRBJ1-4; clone size: .; D gene: TRBD1; CDR3 DNA: TGTGCCAGCAGCCCGGACAGGGGCGGAACTAATGAAAAACTGTTTTTT; CDR3 protein: CASSPDRGGTNEKLFF
V gene: TRBV27; J gene: TRBJ2-7; clone size: .; D gene: TRBD2; CDR3 DNA: TGTGCCAGCAGTTCCCCAGGCGGGAGCTCCTACGAGCAGTACTTC; CDR3 protein: CASSSPGGSSYEQYF
V gene: TRBV6-1; J gene: TRBJ2-1; clone size: .; D gene: TRBD1; CDR3 DNA: TGTGCCAGCAGTGAGAAACGCCGGGACAGCTCCTACAATGAGCAGTTCTTC; CDR3 protein: CASSEKRRDSSYNEQFF
V gene: TRBV9; J gene: TRBJ1-1; clone size: .; D gene: TRBD1; CDR3 DNA: TGTGCCAGCAGCGCCGGACAGGGTGGCACTGAAGCTTTCTTT; CDR3 protein: CASSAGQGGTEAFF
V gene: TRBV9; J gene: TRBJ2-1; clone size: .; D gene: TRBD2; CDR3 DNA: TGTGCCAGCAGCGCCTCGGGACTAGGGGGTAATGAGCAGTTCTTC; CDR3 protein: CASSASGLGGNEQFF
V gene: TRBV27; J gene: TRBJ1-5; clone size: .; D gene: TRBD1; CDR3 DNA: TGTGCCAGCAGTCTAGGGGGCCCGAATCAGCCCCAGCATTTT; CDR3 protein: CASSLGGPNQPQHF
V gene: TRBV7-9; J gene: TRBJ2-7; clone size: few; D gene: .; CDR3 DNA: TGTGCCAGCAGCGCAGGCCGGGACGGGACCTACGAGCAGTACTTC; CDR3 protein: CASSAGRDGTYEQYF
V gene: TRBV11-2; J gene: TRBJ2-3; clone size: once; D gene: .; CDR3 DNA: TGTGCCAGCAGCTTAATCCGGACCACAGATACGCAGTATTTT; CDR3 protein: CASSLIRTTDTQYF
V gene: TRBV10-3; J gene: TRBJ2-3; clone size: .; D gene: TRBD2; CDR3 DNA: TGTGCCATCAGCATGACTAGCGGGATTATGATGACAGATACGCAGTATTTT; CDR3 protein: CAISMTSGIMMTDTQYF
V gene: TRBV6-4; J gene: TRBJ2-1; clone size: .; D gene: TRBD1; CDR3 DNA: TGTGCCAGCCAAGAAAATGCCGGGACAGGGCATGAGCAGTTCTTC; CDR3 protein: CASQENAGTGHEQFF
V gene: TRBV5-1; J gene: TRBJ2-2; clone size: .; D gene: .; CDR3 DNA: TGCGCCAGCAGTGGAGGATTCGGGGAGCTGTTTTTT; CDR3 protein: CASSGGFGELFF
V gene: TRBV14; J gene: TRBJ2-7; clone size: .; D gene: .; CDR3 DNA: TGTGCCAGCAGCTCAAACCGGGGGGCGCTCTACGAGCAGTACTTC; CDR3 protein: CASSSNRGALYEQYF
V gene: TRBV27; J gene: TRBJ1-2; clone size: .; D gene: .; CDR3 DNA: TGTGCCAGCAGGGAGAGGGGGGGGAACTATGGCTACACCTTC; CDR3 protein: CASRERGGNYGYTF
V gene: TRBV6-8; J gene: TRBJ2-7; clone size: .; D gene: .; CDR3 DNA: TGTGCCAGCCGGCGTCGGGATCCCGCTTGGAAGTACTTC; CDR3 protein: CASRRRDPAWKYF
V gene: TRBV13; J gene: TRBJ2-3; clone size: once; D gene: .; CDR3 DNA: TGTGCCAGCAGCTTATTCATCGGGGATACGCAGTATTTT; CDR3 protein: CASSLFIGDTQYF
V gene: TRBV27; J gene: TRBJ2-7; clone size: .; D gene: .; CDR3 DNA: TGTGCCAGCGTAGCGGATTCCTACGAGCAGTACTTC; CDR3 protein: CASVADSYEQYF
V gene: TRBV5-4; J gene: TRBJ2-1; clone size: .; D gene: TRBD2; CDR3 DNA: TGTGCCAGCAGCTTGACGAGGGAGGGCGGGAATGAGCAGTTCTTC; CDR3 protein: CASSLTREGGNEQFF
V gene: TRBV7-8; J gene: TRBJ2-7; clone size: .; D gene: .; CDR3 DNA: TGTGCCAGCAGCTTCCGAAGGGTGGACTCCTACGAGCAGTACTTC; CDR3 protein: CASSFRRVDSYEQYF
V gene: TRBV5-1; J gene: TRBJ1-1; clone size: .; D gene: .; CDR3 DNA: TGCGCCAGCAGCACCGTATCGGGGCTGAACACTGAAGCTTTCTTT; CDR3 protein: CASSTVSGLNTEAFF
V gene: TRBV7-9; J gene: TRBJ2-7; clone size: .; D gene: .; CDR3 DNA: TGTGCCAGCAGCCCGGACGGCTCCTACGAGCAGTACTTC; CDR3 protein: CASSPDGSYEQYF
V gene: TRBV11-2; J gene: TRBJ1-2; clone size: once; D gene: TRBD1; CDR3 DNA: TGTGCCAGCAGCACCAGACAGGGCTTAGAGGACTATGGCTACACCTTC; CDR3 protein: CASSTRQGLEDYGYTF
V gene: TRBV9; J gene: TRBJ2-4; clone size: .; D gene: .; CDR3 DNA: TGTGCCAGCAGCGTCACGACGGAGAACATTCAGTACTTC; CDR3 protein: CASSVTTENIQYF
V gene: TRBV5-1; J gene: TRBJ2-7; clone size: .; D gene: TRBD2; CDR3 DNA: TGCGCCAGCAGCTTGGGTAGCGGGAGTTACGAGCAGTACTTC; CDR3 protein: CASSLGSGSYEQYF